A single sample gave rise to the 6 T cell receptor beta chains below, sequenced in a study of shared clonotypes between healthy human individuals. Method: immunoSEQ multiplex PCR; TCRdb's copy keeps in-frame clones and lacks some. The table lists around 580,000 clones, 95% to 98% of them singletons. Naive CD8 populations comprised CD45RO-negative cells positively selected for CCR7, excluding terminally differentiated effector memory CD45RA+ cells. The sample consisted of naive CD8+ T cells sorted from blood. These receptors came from a man aged 25 to 40 in good health.

Only one count was recorded for this clone. Other DNA sequences of this sample code for an identical CDR3. This chain connects TRBV14 to TRBJ2-3; maybe TRBD2 (6 bases). The germline V gene encodes CDR1 SGHDN and CDR2 FVKESK. V gave up 3 bases and J gave up 3 bases, with 7 bases separating them. CDR3 length: 13 residues. The CDR3 reads CASSQGGTDTQYF. CDR3 nucleotides: TGTGCCAGCAGCCAGGGGGGAACAGATACGCAGTATTTT.

The chain uses TRBV7-9 and TRBJ1-1; unclear D gene. The CDR3 is 12 amino acids. Trimming pared 5 bases from V and 4 bases from J, leaving 8 bases between. Germline-derived CDR1 and CDR2 are SEHNR and FQNEAQ (reference sequence). The CDR3 nucleotides read TGTGCCAGCAGCGCTAGTCTCACTGAAGCTTTCTTT. It encodes CASSASLTEAFF.

The V and J genes are TRBV2 and TRBJ1-1; 8 bases fit TRBD1. CDR1 is SNHLY, CDR2 FYNNEI, per germline. The ends lost 11 bases at V and 3 bases at J; junction bases unmatched: 5. The CDR3 loop spans 12 amino acids. CDR3 DNA sequence: TGTGCCCGGACAGGGCGATACACTGAAGCTTTCTTT. Its translation is CARTGRYTEAFF.

The count of this clone is one. The chain employs TRBV7-9 and TRBJ1-4, with D possibly TRBD1 on 5 matching bases. The CDR3 runs to 12 residues. The germline V and J ends were trimmed by 6 bases and 4 bases, with 6 bases remaining between them. Germline V gene sequence: CDR1 SEHNR, CDR2 FQNEAQ (reference sequence). The CDR3 region is CASRQGNEKLFF. CDR3 nucleotides: TGTGCCAGCAGGCAGGGTAATGAAAAACTGTTTTTT.

V usage is TRBV6-5 and J usage is TRBJ2-1; possible D gene TRBD1, 5 bases. This CDR3 comprises 16 residues. Germline V lookup: CDR1 MNHEY, CDR2 SVGAGI. V was cut by 2 bases and J by 8 bases, with 19 bases left in between. The CDR3 loop reads CASSYTQPSLQDEQFF. Here the CDR3 DNA reads TGTGCCAGCAGTTACACCCAACCTTCCTTACAGGATGAGCAGTTCTTC.

The chain is built from TRBV5-5 and TRBJ2-2; D is unclear. Germline V gene lookup returns CDR1 SGHKS and CDR2 YYEKEE (reference sequence). This CDR3 has 14 residues. Trimming stripped 0 bases from V and 4 bases from J, with 7 bases between. Here the CDR3 reads CASSLGWGTGELFF. CDR3 nucleotides: TGTGCCAGCAGCTTGGGTTGGGGCACCGGGGAGCTGTTTTTT.